The source of this T cell receptor (beta chain) is a study of cytomegalovirus exposure and HLA in healthy donors. General study results and limits: It was likely that a cluster of highly shared sequence variants was a sequencing artifact. CMV serostatus was the only immune exposure information that was available. Within an earlier analysis, most TCR beta V segments proved productive either about 90% or about 30% of the time. Through in vitro validation, three CMV-associated chains were shown to be specific for CMV antigens.

V was cut by 8 bases and J by 5 bases, with 18 bases left in between. Germline lookup yields CDR1 SNHLY and CDR2 FYNNEI. The CDR3 extends over 14 amino acids. Concerning this clone: Its antigen is undetermined.

The PCR contained 60 Vbeta and 13 Jbeta primers. Sequencing used immunoSEQ multiplex PCR; TCRdb keeps in-frame clones, though not all of them. The sample lists under 200,000 clones, more than 70% occurring once. The sequenced sample was PBMCs. The chain links TRBV2 to TRBJ1-2; TRBD1 is a possible D gene (6 bases). This clonotype was obtained from a male donor in good health and CMV-seronegative. CDR3 nucleotides: TGTGCCAGCGACTGGACAGAGGGTTTATATGGCTACACCTTC. This sequence encodes CASDWTEGLYGYTF.